This entry lists 3 T cell receptor beta chains sequenced from one sample in a study of T cell clonality in common variable immunodeficiency. Using immunoSEQ multiplex PCR, the repertoire was profiled, and TCRdb retains in-frame clones only, with some absent. Recorded here are fewer than 70,000 clones, none singletons. Sequenced: peripheral blood mononuclear cells. The origin of the receptors is a person between 18 and 69 years old in good health.

Ten or more counts support this clone. The observed sequence ends 3 residues before the CDR3 terminus, with the missing tail filled in from the germline J gene. V gene TRBV18 combines with J gene TRBJ2-1; TRBD2 aligns across 8 bases. This CDR3 region has 19 residues. Germline V lookup: CDR1 KGHSH, CDR2 LQKENI. Trimming removed 2 bases from V and 0 bases from J; junction bases left unmatched: 12. The CDR3 is CASSPASGRTLSSYNEQFF. Partial CDR3 DNA: TGTGCCAGCTCACCAGCTAGCGGGCGTACACTAAGCTCCTACAATGAG.

This clone was picked up many times. The read falls 3 residues short of the CDR3 end, and the missing part is taken from the germline J gene. The chain is built from TRBV12-5 and TRBJ2-3, with 10 bases that match TRBD2. The V gene end was trimmed by 2 bases and the J gene end by 4 bases; junction bases not matched to a gene: 6. The CDR3 is 16 amino acids. CDR1 and CDR2 (germline): LGHNT, FRNRAP. The CDR3 reads CASGLPRLAGADTQYF. CDR3 DNA (partial): TGTGCTAGTGGTTTGCCAAGACTAGCGGGCGCAGATACG.

This clone has a count of ten or more. The CDR3 end lies 3 residues beyond the end of the read and is filled in from the germline J gene. The chain combines TRBV11-2 with TRBJ2-3; 7 bases align to TRBD1. CDR1 is SGHAT and CDR2 is FQNNGV in the germline V gene. V trimming: 4 bases; J trimming: 0 bases; junction bases outside the gene matches: 1. CDR3 length: 14 residues. The part of the CDR3 DNA that was read is TGTGCCAGCAGCTCGGACAGGAGCACAGATACG. This gives the protein CASSSDRSTDT. Given in full, the CDR3 is CASSSDRSTDTQYF.